This T cell receptor (beta chain) comes out of a study of post-analysis software for immune sequencing data. Overall study findings and caveats: Clustering by F measure revealed strong co-clustering among samples prepared together in one batch. TRBV5-6, TRBV5-1 and TRBV20-1 belonged to a set of five TRBV segments that were more frequent in patients than controls. There was significantly lower normalized Chao1 diversity in multiple sclerosis patients than in controls.

Unique molecular identifiers tagged the TCR beta cDNA libraries. The authors obtained roughly 0.5 million cDNA molecules from roughly 1 to 10 million T cells. One entry per CDR3 protein, called by TCRdb with MiXCR from the PCR reads. The sample lists roughly 620,000 distinct CDR3 sequences; 44% were seen once. This clonotype was counted at least ten times. Its antigen is not identified. Germline lookup yields CDR1 SGHTA and CDR2 FQGNSA. This CDR3 contains 12 residues. V lost 4 bases, J lost 5 bases, and 9 bases lay in between. This clonotype was sampled from a girl aged 10 to 17 with multiple sclerosis. The chain employs TRBV7-2 and TRBJ2-7; no definite D call. Sample: blood. The CDR3 loop reads CASSSGSHEQYF. The CDR3 DNA is TGTGCCAGCAGCTCCGGTTCCCACGAGCAGTACTTC. The whole variable domain, filled in from reference TRBV7-2 and TRBJ2-7, reads GAGVSQSPSNKVTEKGKDVELRCDPISGHTALYWYRQSLGQGLEFLIYFQGNSAPDKSGLPSDRFSAERTGGSVSTLTIQRTQQEDSAVYLCASSSGSHEQYFGPGTRLTVT.